Reported below is one TCR beta chain. The antigen it recognizes is unknown. No base qualities exist here, and no much larger clone lies one base off it. The source of the sample is a study of shared clonotypes between healthy human individuals (dated by TCRdb to 2018 to 2020). In the study overall: The cohort comprised a couple of women and three men aged 18 to 49 years. For each donor, CD4 naive and CD4 memory were each given three plates, CD8 naive was given two plates, and CD8 memory was given one plate. To increase sequencing depth and limit assay-specific biases, different laboratories used diverse techniques to prepare libraries and sequence TCR repertoires. Blood TCR repertoires of five healthy adults were deeply sequenced to estimate repertoire size and the extent of clonotype sharing between individuals. Each donor's leukapheresis produced roughly between roughly 0.85 and 9.5 billion PBMCs.

The donors were healthy, HIV-negative adults who had no recently reported acute infections or vaccinations. Only Caucasian adults living in Nashville, Tennessee, USA were represented among the donors. CD4+ T cells were enriched by magnetic negative selection; naive cells were then positively selected on CD45RA, and the negative fraction formed the memory subset. Blood was collected by leukapheresis, and PBMCs were isolated by Ficoll-Histopaque density gradient centrifugation and then cryopreserved in liquid nitrogen vapor phase. Analytical flow cytometry was used to check the purity and quantity of every magnetically sorted T cell population. Genomic DNA was isolated from every sorted fraction and measured by UV absorbance on a Nanodrop 2000c. Using the deep immunoSEQ assay, TCR CDR3 regions were amplified from genomic DNA by multiplex PCR. Extracted genomic DNA from each cell subset was spread evenly across all wells of several immunoSEQ 96-well plates, with each plate serving as a replicate. For sorted subsets, each replicate PCR was loaded with around 200 ng genomic DNA, equivalent to 25,000 to 35,000 T cell genomes. Purified libraries were measured with a Qubit 3.0 fluorometer, size-checked on a Bioanalyzer 2100, and measured again with the KAPA Library Quantification kit. Each immunoSEQ 96-well plate was sequenced on its own single-read 150-cycle Illumina NextSeq 550 flow cell. The published analysis was carried out like this. The immunoSEQ output contained only junctional sequences without quality scores, so filtering could not match that applied to full-length reads. Sequences were annotated with PyIR, a Python wrapper for IgBLAST v1.9, and V/J genes and CDR3 were assigned using IMGT germline references. Reads with weak V/J assignments (E-value above 1e-6), missing CDR3, stop codons, out-of-frame junctions, or ambiguous translated residues were removed. V3J clonotypes were defined as sequences sharing the same inferred V gene, J gene, and CDR3 amino acid sequence. To compute the percentage overlap between repertoires, the number of shared unique clonotypes was divided by the size of the smaller repertoire. Richness of each repertoire was evaluated using RTK rarefaction, the Chao1 estimator, and Recon v2.1 estimates of unobserved clonotypes. Generation probabilities were computed with OLGA for all TCRbeta clonotypes obtained by the gDNA method from several donors. TCRdb took over this immuneACCESS table, retaining in-frame rearrangements with V and J assigned. Such tables are incomplete; in checked studies, under half of the missing clones stem from an unresolved V gene, and the remainder is unexplained. For V, J and clone size, that table is used; D and trimming come from the DNA. The sample table records around 940,000 clones; about three quarters of these occur just once. The ten largest clonotypes hold roughly 1.5% of the sample.

Paper-wide results and their limitations: Clonotypes shared by all four sorted-subset donors showed higher generation probabilities than non-shared clonotypes. Larger estimated clonotype richness was generally found for naive subsets than for memory subsets. Pairwise subsampling led to the expectation that sequencing depth would affect the degree of clonotype sharing among donors. Even with the large sequencing depth, rarefaction of the sorted-subset datasets indicated that sequencing was incomplete. The genetic and exposure-history diversity represented was limited by the small number of donors. Sampling was restricted to blood, and TCR repertoires in tissues likely differ from the TCR repertoires found in blood. When a few donors were compared, the shared fraction of clonotypes was 5% to 6.5% for naive CD4, 3.5% to 4% for naive CD8, roughly 2.5% for memory CD4, and under 0.5% for memory CD8.

Sequenced material: memory CD4+ T cells sorted from blood. The sample's cell subset or site label, decoded: CD45RA-negative fraction. The receptor comes from a man between 18 and 29 years old in good health.

The DNA is TGCGCCAGCAGCCAGGCCGGGGCTGAAGATACGCAGTATTTT. This codes for CASSQAGAEDTQYF. This receptor chain uses TRBV4-1 and TRBJ2-3; the D call is tentative, TRBD1 or TRBD2, as each matches 5 bases. A distance of 12 bases separates the germline ends of V and J, which lose 3 bases and 5 bases respectively. The germline V gene encodes CDR1 MGHRA and CDR2 YSYEKL. The CDR3 runs 14 residues from the cysteine to the phenylalanine. The DNA shown is the 42-base CDR3, in frame from base 1.